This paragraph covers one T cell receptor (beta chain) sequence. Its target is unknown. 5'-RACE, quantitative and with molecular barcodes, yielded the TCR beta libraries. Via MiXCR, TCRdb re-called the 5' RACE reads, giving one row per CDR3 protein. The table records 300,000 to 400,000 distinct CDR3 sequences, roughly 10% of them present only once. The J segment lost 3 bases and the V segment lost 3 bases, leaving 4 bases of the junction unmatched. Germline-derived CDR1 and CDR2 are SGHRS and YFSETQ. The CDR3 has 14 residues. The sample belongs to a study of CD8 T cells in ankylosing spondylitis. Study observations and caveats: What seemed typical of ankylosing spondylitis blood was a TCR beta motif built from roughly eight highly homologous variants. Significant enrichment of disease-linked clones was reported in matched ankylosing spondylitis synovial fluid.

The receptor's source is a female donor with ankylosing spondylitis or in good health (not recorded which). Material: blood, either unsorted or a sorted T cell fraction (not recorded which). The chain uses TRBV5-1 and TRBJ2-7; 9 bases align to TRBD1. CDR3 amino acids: CASSSTGGNYEQYF. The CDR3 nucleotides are TGCGCCAGCAGCTCGACAGGGGGAAACTACGAGCAGTACTTC.